Listed here are 18 T cell receptor beta chains from one sample, sequenced in a study of blood T cell repertoires in COVID-19. Produced via immunoSEQ multiplex PCR; TCRdb's table is partial and in-frame only. The sample has 200,000 to 300,000 clones; 80% to 95% are singletons. What was sequenced was peripheral blood. The receptors stem from a man aged 25 to 45 with COVID-19, enrolled during active disease.

The gene calls are TRBV6-5 and TRBJ1-2, with D tentatively TRBD1 (6 bases). Germline values: CDR1 MNHEY, CDR2 SVGAGI. CDR3 length equals 15 residues. The V gene lost 2 bases and the J gene lost 8 bases, with 18 bases spanning the gap. This CDR3 reads CASSYEATGIEGYTF. The CDR3 region has the DNA TGTGCCAGCAGTTACGAGGCCACAGGGATAGAGGGCTACACCTTC.

This clone was counted a few times. This chain joins TRBV27 and TRBJ1-5, with TRBD1 identical over 7 bases. Unmatched junction bases numbered 10, after V lost 8 bases and J lost 6 bases. The germline gives CDR1 MNHEY, CDR2 SMNVEV (reference sequence). The CDR3 covers 14 residues. In DNA, the CDR3 is TGTGCCAGCTGCCCTCGACAGGGCCGTCAGCCCCAGCATTTT. Residues: CASCPRQGRQPQHF.

V and J are TRBV6-5 and TRBJ1-1; D remains unclear. V lost 2 bases, J lost 0 bases, and 10 bases lay in between. The germline V gene has CDR1 MNHEY and CDR2 SVGAGI. CDR3 size: 15 residues. The chain's CDR3 is CASSYERLMNTEAFF. CDR3 coding DNA: TGTGCCAGCAGTTACGAAAGACTCATGAACACTGAAGCTTTCTTT.

CDR3 region: CATGGVVTSVGVDEQFF. The CDR3 nucleotides are TGCGCCACCGGGGGGGTCGTGACTAGTGTTGGGGTGGATGAGCAGTTCTTC. V and J are TRBV10-1 and TRBJ2-1, with TRBD2 matching 8 bases. This CDR3 comprises 17 residues. The J segment lost 8 bases and the V segment lost 10 bases, leaving 22 bases of the junction unmatched. Germline-derived CDR1 and CDR2 are WNHNN and SYGVQD (reference sequence).

This clone was picked up a small number of times. The chain employs TRBV7-6 and TRBJ1-2; 10 positions match TRBD1. The CDR3 covers 13 residues. V gave up 3 bases and J gave up 6 bases; unmatched junction bases: 1. Germline values: CDR1 SGHVS, CDR2 FNYEAQ. CDR3 residues: CASSFDRGHGYTF. Written as DNA, the CDR3 is TGTGCCAGCAGCTTCGACAGGGGGCATGGCTACACCTTC.

The chain employs TRBV5-1 and TRBJ2-5; 8 bases align to TRBD2. CDR1 SGHRS and CDR2 YFSETQ come from the germline V gene. This CDR3 has 16 residues. With V trimmed by 0 bases and J by 2 bases, 6 bases remained unmatched. The CDR3, as DNA: TGCGCCAGCAGCTTGGCGGGTAGCGGGGTACAAGAGACCCAGTACTTC. The encoded protein is CASSLAGSGVQETQYF.

The J gene is TRBJ1-6, the V gene TRBV25-1; tentative D call: TRBD1 (5 bases). This CDR3 is built from 12 residues. CDR1 and CDR2 from the germline V gene are MGHDK and SYGVNS. Trimming took 2 bases from V and 14 from J, leaving 10 bases between them. The CDR3 coding sequence is TGTGCCAGCAGTGAAGGACCGGGGGCCCTCCACTTT. Translation gives CASSEGPGALHF.

V and J are TRBV6-5 and TRBJ1-6, with 7 nucleotides matching TRBD1. In germline, CDR1 is MNHEY, CDR2 SVGAGI. This CDR3 is built from 15 residues. J gave up 6 bases and V 9 bases, and 11 bases lay outside the gene matches. Here the CDR3 DNA reads TGTGCCAGTGTTGGAGGGGGCGTTTTTAATTCACCCCTCCACTTT. Protein sequence: CASVGGGVFNSPLHF.

This clone was recorded once. This chain uses TRBV7-3 with TRBJ2-3; weak D call: TRBD1 (6 bases). V was trimmed by 6 bases and J by 3 bases, leaving 13 bases between them. Germline CDR1 reads SGHTA; CDR2 reads FQGTGA. The CDR3 has 14 amino acids. This CDR3 reads CASSFTGQTDTQYF. The CDR3 nucleotides read TGTGCCAGCAGTTTTACAGGGCAAACAGATACGCAGTATTTT.

The chain recombines TRBV4-1 with TRBJ1-2; 9 bases are shared with TRBD1. Germline-derived CDR1 and CDR2 are MGHRA and YSYEKL. This CDR3 has 14 amino acids. With V trimmed by 4 bases and J by 3 bases, 3 bases remained unmatched. DNA for the CDR3: TGCGCCAGCAGCCGTACAGGGGGCGACTATGGCTACACCTTC. It specifies CASSRTGGDYGYTF.

The chain joins TRBV7-9 to TRBJ1-4; D is undetermined. This CDR3 is built from 14 residues. Per the germline V gene, CDR1 is SEHNR and CDR2 is FQNEAQ (reference sequence). V lost 3 bases, J lost 4 bases, and 9 bases lay in between. This chain's CDR3 is CASSFWSSNEKLFF. For the CDR3, the DNA is TGTGCCAGCAGCTTTTGGTCGAGTAATGAAAAACTGTTTTTT.

This chain joins TRBV25-1 and TRBJ2-5, with TRBD1 matching 7 bases. The ends lost 0 bases at V and 5 bases at J; junction bases unmatched: 3. Germline CDR1 and CDR2: MGHDK and SYGVNS. This CDR3 comprises 14 residues. CDR3 region: CASSEYKDRETQYF. The CDR3 nucleotides read TGTGCCAGCAGTGAATATAAGGACAGGGAGACCCAGTACTTC.

The chain joins TRBV21-1 to TRBJ2-1; the table's D call, TRBD2, has no DNA check behind it. TRBV21-1 is deemed a pseudogene. CDR3 size: 20 residues. The CDR3, as DNA: TGTGCCAGCAGCGAGCACAGGATTGCAATGGGCCTAGCGGGTCGGGGTGACCTGTTCTTC. Amino acid sequence: CASSEHRIAMGLAGRGDLFF.

The rearrangement links TRBV5-1 to TRBJ2-5; 10 bases agree with TRBD2. J lost 4 bases, V lost 0 bases, and 3 bases had no gene match. Germline CDR1 is SGHRS and CDR2 is YFSETQ. The CDR3 extends over 15 amino acids. For the CDR3, the DNA is TGCGCCAGCAGCTTGGTAGCGGGGGGCTCAGAGACCCAGTACTTC. As protein: CASSLVAGGSETQYF.

The chain employs TRBV19 and TRBJ2-5; 9 positions match TRBD2. With V trimmed by 2 bases and J by 5 bases, 6 bases remained unmatched. Germline assignment: CDR1 LNHDA and CDR2 SQIVND (reference sequence). The CDR3 has 15 amino acids. The CDR3 spells CASSIWRGGLETQYF. The CDR3, as DNA: TGTGCCAGTAGTATATGGCGGGGGGGCCTGGAGACCCAGTACTTC.

The chain is built from TRBV23-1 and TRBJ1-2; a weak D match, TRBD1 (5 bases). TRBV23-1 is filed as an ORF, its function uncertain. The CDR3 covers 20 residues. The V and J ends lost 6 bases and 3 bases respectively, with 32 bases between them. CDR3 DNA: TGCGCCAGCAGACAACATCGCGTGGTATTTCAGGGTCGGGAGTACTATGGCTACACCTTC. This sequence encodes CASRQHRVVFQGREYYGYTF.

The V and J genes are TRBV19 and TRBJ1-1; no definite D call. Looked up from germline, CDR1 is LNHDA and CDR2 is SQIVND (reference sequence). The CDR3 is made up of 15 amino acids. Trimming stripped 2 bases from V and 2 bases from J, with 12 bases between. CDR3 in DNA: TGTGCCAGTAGTATAAAGACTTTCGGTAACACTGAAGCTTTCTTT. Its translation: CASSIKTFGNTEAFF.

This clone appeared a single time. The rearrangement joins TRBV11-2 to TRBJ1-6, with 7 bases matching TRBD1. V gave up 2 bases and J gave up 12 bases; unmatched junction bases: 1. Germline V gene data show CDR1 as SGHAT and CDR2 as FQNNGV. The CDR3 is made up of 12 amino acids. The CDR3 spells CASSLQGGPLHF. The DNA for the CDR3 is TGTGCCAGCAGCTTACAGGGGGGACCCCTCCACTTT.